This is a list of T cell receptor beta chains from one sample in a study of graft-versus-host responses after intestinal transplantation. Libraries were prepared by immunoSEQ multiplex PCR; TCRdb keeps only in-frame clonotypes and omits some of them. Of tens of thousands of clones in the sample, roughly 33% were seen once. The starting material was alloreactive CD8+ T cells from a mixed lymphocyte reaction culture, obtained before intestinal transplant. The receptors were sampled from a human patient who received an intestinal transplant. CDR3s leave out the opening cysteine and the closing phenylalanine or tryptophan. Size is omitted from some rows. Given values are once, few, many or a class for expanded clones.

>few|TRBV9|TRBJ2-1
ASSVVGGALHEQF
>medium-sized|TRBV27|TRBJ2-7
ASSLSGLAYEQY
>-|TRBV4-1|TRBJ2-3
ASSQDPDGNTQY
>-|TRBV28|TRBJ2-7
ASSLFFQRPYYEQY
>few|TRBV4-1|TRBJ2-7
ASSHALGSEQY
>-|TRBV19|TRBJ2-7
ASSPGAGHYEQY
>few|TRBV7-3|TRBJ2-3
ASSSMAGGPGDTQY
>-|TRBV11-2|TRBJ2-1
ASNYMGDRGQNEQF
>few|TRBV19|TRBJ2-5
ASSMGHNLQETQY
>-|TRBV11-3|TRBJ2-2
ASSSTSGVTGELF
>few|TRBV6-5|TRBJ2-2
ASTPGQDTGELF
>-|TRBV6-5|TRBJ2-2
ASGQHRVSGELF
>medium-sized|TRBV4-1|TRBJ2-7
ASSLRGEQY
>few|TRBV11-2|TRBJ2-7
ASSLWEGSGDEQY
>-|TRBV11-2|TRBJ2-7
ASSSRSGSWSYEQY
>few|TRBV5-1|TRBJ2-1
ASSLRPLDEQF
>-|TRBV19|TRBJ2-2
ASSMNTGELF
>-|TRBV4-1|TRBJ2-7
ASSQVWGREQY
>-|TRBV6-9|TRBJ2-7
ASSYLLAGLGEQY
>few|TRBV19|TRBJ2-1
ASSMAGGPYNEQF
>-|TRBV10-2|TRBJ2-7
ASSEAATGIWQY
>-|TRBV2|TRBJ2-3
ASGPPRDTQY
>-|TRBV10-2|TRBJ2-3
ASSEGGGTTDTQY
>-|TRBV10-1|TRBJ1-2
ASSESRWYGYT
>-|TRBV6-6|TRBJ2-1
ASSLAGNEQF
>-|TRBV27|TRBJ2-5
ASSLSWGVETQY
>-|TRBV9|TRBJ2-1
ASSSGNYNEQF
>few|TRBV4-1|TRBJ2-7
ASSLPDGTYEQY
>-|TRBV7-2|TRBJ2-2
ASSLGSTDTGELF
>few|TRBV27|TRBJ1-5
ASSLSEGQPQH
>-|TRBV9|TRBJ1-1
ASSGAGDYDLTEAF
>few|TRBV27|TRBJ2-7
ASSLTPARNEQY
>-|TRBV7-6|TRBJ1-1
ASSPGGGTEAF
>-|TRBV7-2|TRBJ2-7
ASSRRLAGTAEQY
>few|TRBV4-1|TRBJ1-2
ASSQERAANYGYT
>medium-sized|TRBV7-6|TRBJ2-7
ASSLADSRAYEQY
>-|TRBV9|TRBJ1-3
ASSVGQASGNTIY
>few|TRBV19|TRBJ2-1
ASSIGLSSYNEQF
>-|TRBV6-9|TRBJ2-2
ASSYSTGAGELF
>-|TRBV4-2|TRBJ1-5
ASSQEPGAGQPQH